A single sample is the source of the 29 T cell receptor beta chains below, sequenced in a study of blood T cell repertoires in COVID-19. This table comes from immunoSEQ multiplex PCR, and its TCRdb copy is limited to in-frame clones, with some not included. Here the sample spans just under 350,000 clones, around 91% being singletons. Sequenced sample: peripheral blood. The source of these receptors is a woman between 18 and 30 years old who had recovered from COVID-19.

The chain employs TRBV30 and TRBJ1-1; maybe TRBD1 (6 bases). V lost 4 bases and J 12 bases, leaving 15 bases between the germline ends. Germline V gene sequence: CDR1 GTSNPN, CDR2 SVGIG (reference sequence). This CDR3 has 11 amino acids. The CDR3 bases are TGTGCCTGGACCGTCGACAGGAGGACTTTCTTT. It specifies CAWTVDRRTFF.

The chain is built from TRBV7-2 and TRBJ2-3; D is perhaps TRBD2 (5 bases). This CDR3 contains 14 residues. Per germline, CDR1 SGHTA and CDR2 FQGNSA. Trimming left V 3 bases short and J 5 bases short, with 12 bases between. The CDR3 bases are TGTGCCAGCAGCTTTCGACGGGATTTAGATACGCAGTATTTT. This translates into CASSFRRDLDTQYF.

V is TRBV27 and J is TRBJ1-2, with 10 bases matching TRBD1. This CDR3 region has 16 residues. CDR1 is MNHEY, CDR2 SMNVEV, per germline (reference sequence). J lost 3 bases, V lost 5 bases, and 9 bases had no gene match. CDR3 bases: TGTGCCAGCAGTACCGGTCCCGGGACAGGGGACTATGGCTACACCTTC. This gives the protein CASSTGPGTGDYGYTF.

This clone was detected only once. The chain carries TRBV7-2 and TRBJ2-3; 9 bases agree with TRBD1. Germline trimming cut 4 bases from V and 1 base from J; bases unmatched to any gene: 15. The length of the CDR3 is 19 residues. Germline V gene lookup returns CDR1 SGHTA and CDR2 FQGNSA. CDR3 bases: TGTGCCAGCAGCTCCCGACACATACTCGGGACAGGGCGCACAGATACGCAGTATTTT. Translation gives CASSSRHILGTGRTDTQYF. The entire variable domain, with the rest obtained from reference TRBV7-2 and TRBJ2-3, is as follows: GAGVSQSPSNKVTEKGKDVELRCDPISGHTALYWYRQSLGQGLEFLIYFQGNSAPDKSGLPSDRFSAERTGGSVSTLTIQRTQQEDSAVYLCASSSRHILGTGRTDTQYFGPGTRLTVL.

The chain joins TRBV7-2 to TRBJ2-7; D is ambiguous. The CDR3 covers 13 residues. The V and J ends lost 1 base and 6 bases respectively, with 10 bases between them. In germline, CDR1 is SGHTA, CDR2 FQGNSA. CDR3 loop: CASSLVRGGEQYV. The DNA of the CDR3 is TGTGCCAGCAGCTTAGTTCGCGGCGGCGAGCAGTACGTC.

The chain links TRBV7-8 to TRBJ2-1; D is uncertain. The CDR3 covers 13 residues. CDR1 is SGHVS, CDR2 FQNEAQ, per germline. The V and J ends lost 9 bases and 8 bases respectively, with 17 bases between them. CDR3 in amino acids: CASSLRVNDEQFF. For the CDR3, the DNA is TGTGCCAGTTCCCTTCGGGTAAACGATGAGCAGTTCTTC.

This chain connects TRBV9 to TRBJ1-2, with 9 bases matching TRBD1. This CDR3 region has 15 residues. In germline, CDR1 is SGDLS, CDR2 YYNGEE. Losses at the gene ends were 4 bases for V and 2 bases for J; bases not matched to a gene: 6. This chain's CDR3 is CASSLRTGDNYGYTF. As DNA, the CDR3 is TGTGCCAGCAGCCTCAGGACAGGGGACAACTATGGCTACACCTTC. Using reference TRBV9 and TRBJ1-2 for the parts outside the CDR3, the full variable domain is DSGVTQTPKHLITATGQRVTLRCSPRSGDLSVYWYQQSLDQGLQFLIQYYNGEERAKGNILERFSAQQFPDLHSELNLSSLELGDSALYFCASSLRTGDNYGYTFGSGTRLTVV.

Here the CDR3 DNA reads TGTGCCAGCAGCCTGGGACAGGGCGACTCTGAGCAGTTCTTC. Translated: CASSLGQGDSEQFF. The chain combines TRBV7-8 with TRBJ2-1; TRBD1 aligns across 9 bases. The CDR3 runs to 14 residues. Germline loops: CDR1 SGHVS, CDR2 FQNEAQ. The V segment lost 5 bases and the J segment 9 bases; nucleotides outside the gene matches: 8. Full variable domain (outside the CDR3, taken from reference TRBV7-8 and TRBJ2-1): GAGVSQSPRYKVAKRGQDVALRCDPISGHVSLFWYQQALGQGPEFLTYFQNEAQLDKSGLPSDRFFAERPEGSVSTLKIQRTQQEDSAVYLCASSLGQGDSEQFFGPGTRLTVL.

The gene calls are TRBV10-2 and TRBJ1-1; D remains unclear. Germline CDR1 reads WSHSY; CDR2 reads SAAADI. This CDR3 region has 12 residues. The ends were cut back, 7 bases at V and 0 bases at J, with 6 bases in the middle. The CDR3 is CASTAVNTEAFF. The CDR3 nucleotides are TGCGCCAGCACTGCAGTGAACACTGAAGCTTTCTTT.

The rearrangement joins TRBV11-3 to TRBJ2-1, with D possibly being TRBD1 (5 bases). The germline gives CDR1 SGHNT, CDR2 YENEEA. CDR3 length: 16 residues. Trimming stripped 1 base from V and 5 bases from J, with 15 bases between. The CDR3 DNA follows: TGTGCCAGCAGCTTAGGGCCGACAGACTTCAACAATGAGCAGTTCTTC. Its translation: CASSLGPTDFNNEQFF.

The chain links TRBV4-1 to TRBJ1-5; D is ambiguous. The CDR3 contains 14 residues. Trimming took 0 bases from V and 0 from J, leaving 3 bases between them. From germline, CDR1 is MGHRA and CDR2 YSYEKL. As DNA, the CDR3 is TGCGCCAGCAGCCAAGACAGTAGCAATCAGCCCCAGCATTTT. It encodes CASSQDSSNQPQHF.

This CDR3 is CASSSYRFGSPLHF. DNA of the CDR3: TGTGCCAGCAGCTCTTACCGGTTCGGTTCACCCCTCCACTTT. V and J are TRBV5-4 and TRBJ1-6; D uncertain. There are 14 residues in the CDR3. The germline CDR1 and CDR2 sequences are SGHNT and YYREEE (reference sequence). V was shortened by 3 bases and J by 9 bases, with 13 bases between the two germline ends.

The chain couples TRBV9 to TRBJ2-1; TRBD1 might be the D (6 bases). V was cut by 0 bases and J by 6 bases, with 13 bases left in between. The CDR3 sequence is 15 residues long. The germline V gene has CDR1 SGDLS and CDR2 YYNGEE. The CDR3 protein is CASSVVPRGGNEQFF. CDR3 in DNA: TGTGCCAGCAGCGTAGTCCCCAGAGGGGGCAATGAGCAGTTCTTC.

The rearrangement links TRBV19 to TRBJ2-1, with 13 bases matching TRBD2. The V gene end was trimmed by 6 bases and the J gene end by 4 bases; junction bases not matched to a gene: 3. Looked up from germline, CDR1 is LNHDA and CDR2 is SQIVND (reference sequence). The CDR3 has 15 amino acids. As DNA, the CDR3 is TGTGCCAGTAGCGGACTAGCGGGGGTTTACAATGAGCAGTTCTTC. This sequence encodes CASSGLAGVYNEQFF.

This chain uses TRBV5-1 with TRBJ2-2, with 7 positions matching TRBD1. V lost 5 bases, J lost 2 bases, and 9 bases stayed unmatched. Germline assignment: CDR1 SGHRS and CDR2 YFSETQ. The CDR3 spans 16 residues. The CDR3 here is CASRGPGQSNTGELFF. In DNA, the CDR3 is TGCGCCAGCAGAGGACCGGGACAGAGCAACACCGGGGAGCTGTTTTTT.

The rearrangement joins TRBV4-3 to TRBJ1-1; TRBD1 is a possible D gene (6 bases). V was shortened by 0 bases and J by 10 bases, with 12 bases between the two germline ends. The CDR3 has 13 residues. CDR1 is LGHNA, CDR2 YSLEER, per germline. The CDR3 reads CASSQDRWGRAFF. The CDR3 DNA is TGCGCCAGCAGCCAAGACCGGTGGGGGCGAGCTTTCTTT.

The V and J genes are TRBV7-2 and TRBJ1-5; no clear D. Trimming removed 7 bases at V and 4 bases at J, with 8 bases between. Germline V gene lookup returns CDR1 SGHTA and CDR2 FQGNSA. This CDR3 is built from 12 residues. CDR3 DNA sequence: TGTGCCAGCACCCAGATGAATCAGCCCCAGCATTTT. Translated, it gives CASTQMNQPQHF.

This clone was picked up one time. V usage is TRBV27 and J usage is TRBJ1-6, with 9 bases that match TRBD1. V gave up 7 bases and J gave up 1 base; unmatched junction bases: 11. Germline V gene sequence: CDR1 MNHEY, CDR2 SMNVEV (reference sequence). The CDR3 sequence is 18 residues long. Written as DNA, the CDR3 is TGTGCCAGCAAGGGTGTTACAGGGGGCTGGTCCTATAATTCACCCCTCCACTTT. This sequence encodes CASKGVTGGWSYNSPLHF.

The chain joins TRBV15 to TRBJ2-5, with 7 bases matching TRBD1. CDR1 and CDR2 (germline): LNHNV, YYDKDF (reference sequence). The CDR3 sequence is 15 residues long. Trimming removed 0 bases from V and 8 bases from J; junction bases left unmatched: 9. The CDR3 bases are TGTGCCACCAGCAGAGATGAGGGGGCCTCTCGTACCCAGTACTTC. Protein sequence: CATSRDEGASRTQYF.

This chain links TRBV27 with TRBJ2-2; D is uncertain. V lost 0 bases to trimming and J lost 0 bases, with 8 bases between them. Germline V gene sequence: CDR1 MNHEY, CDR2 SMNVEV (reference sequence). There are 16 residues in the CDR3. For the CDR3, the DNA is TGTGCCAGCAGTTTATCGACTCCCGCGAACACCGGGGAGCTGTTTTTT. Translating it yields CASSLSTPANTGELFF.

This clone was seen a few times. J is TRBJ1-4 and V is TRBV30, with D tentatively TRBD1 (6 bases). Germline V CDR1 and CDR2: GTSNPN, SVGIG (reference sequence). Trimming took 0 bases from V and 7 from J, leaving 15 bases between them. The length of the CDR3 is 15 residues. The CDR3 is CAWSVGSGVFEKLFF. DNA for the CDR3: TGTGCCTGGAGTGTAGGCTCAGGGGTGTTTGAAAAACTGTTTTTT.

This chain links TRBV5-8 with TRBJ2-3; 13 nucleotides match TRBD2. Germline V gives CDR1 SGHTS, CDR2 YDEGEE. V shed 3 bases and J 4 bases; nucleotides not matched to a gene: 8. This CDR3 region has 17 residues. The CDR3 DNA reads TGTGCCAGCAGCTCGGGACTAGCGGGGTTGTGGGCAGATACGCAGTATTTT. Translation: CASSSGLAGLWADTQYF.

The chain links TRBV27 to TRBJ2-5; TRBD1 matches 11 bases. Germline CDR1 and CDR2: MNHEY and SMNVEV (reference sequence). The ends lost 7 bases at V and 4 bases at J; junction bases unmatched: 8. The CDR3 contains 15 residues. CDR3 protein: CASKYGQGALETQYF. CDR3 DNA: TGTGCCAGCAAGTACGGACAGGGGGCTTTAGAGACCCAGTACTTC.

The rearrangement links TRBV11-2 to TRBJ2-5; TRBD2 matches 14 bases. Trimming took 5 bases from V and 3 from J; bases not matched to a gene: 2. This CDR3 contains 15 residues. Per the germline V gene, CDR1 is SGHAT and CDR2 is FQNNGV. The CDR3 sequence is CASSRGLAGEETQYF. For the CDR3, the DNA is TGTGCCAGCAGCCGGGGACTAGCGGGAGAAGAGACCCAGTACTTC.

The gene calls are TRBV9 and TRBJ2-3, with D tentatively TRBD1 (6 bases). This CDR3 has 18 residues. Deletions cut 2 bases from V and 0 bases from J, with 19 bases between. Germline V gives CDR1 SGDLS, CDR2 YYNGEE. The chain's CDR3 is CASSVLGGRGHSTDTQYF. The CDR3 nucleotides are TGTGCCAGCAGCGTCCTCGGAGGAAGGGGACATAGCACAGATACGCAGTATTTT. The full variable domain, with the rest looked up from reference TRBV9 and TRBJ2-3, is DSGVTQTPKHLITATGQRVTLRCSPRSGDLSVYWYQQSLDQGLQFLIQYYNGEERAKGNILERFSAQQFPDLHSELNLSSLELGDSALYFCASSVLGGRGHSTDTQYFGPGTRLTVL.

CDR3 sequence: CASSSGDRWVTEAFF. As DNA, the CDR3 is TGCGCCAGCAGCTCAGGGGACAGGTGGGTCACTGAAGCTTTCTTT. The V and J genes are TRBV5-1 and TRBJ1-1; 8 bases match TRBD1. This CDR3 region has 15 residues. With 3 bases clipped from V and 4 bases from J, the junction kept 8 bases outside the gene matches. The germline gives CDR1 SGHRS, CDR2 YFSETQ.

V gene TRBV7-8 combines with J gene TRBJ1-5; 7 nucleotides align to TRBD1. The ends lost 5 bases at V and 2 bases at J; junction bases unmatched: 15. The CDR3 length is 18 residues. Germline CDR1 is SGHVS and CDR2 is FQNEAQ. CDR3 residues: CASSAKNRGEIGNQPQHF. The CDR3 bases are TGTGCCAGCAGCGCAAAAAACAGGGGCGAAATAGGCAATCAGCCCCAGCATTTT.

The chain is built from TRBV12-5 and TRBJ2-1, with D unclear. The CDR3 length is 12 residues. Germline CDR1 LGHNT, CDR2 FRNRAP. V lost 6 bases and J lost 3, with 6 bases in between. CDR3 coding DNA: TGTGCTAGTGGCACGGGCTACAATGAGCAGTTCTTC. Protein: CASGTGYNEQFF. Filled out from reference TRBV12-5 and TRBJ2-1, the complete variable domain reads DARVTQTPRHKVTEMGQEVTMRCQPILGHNTVFWYRQTMMQGLELLAYFRNRAPLDDSGMPKDRFSAEMPDATLATLKIQPSEPRDSAVYFCASGTGYNEQFFGPGTRLTVL.

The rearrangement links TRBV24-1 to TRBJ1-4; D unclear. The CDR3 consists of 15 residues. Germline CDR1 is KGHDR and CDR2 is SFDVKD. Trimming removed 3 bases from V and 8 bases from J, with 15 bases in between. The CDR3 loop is CATSDPAAPGEKLFF. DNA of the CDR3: TGTGCCACCAGTGATCCCGCGGCCCCGGGAGAAAAACTGTTTTTT.